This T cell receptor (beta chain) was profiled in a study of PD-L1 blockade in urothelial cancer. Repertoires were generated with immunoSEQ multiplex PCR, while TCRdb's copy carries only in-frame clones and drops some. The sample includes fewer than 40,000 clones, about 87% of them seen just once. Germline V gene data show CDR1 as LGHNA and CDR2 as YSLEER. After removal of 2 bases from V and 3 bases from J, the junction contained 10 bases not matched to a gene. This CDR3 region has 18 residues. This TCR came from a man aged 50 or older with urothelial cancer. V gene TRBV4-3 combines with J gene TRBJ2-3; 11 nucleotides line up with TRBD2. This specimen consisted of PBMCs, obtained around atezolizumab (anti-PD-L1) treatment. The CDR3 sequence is CASSQSIAGGVGTDTQYF. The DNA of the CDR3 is TGCGCCAGCAGCCAATCCATAGCGGGAGGGGTCGGGACAGATACGCAGTATTTT.